This T cell receptor beta chain emerged from a study of blood T cell repertoires in COVID-19. Study in general: COVID-19 samples collected from the United States, Italy and Spain covered acute and convalescent phases. The analysed material was cDNA or gDNA that came from T cells, B-cell-depleted T cells, or PBMCs.

The protocol was immunoSEQ multiplex PCR, while the TCRdb copy is restricted to in-frame clones and leaves out a portion. The sample has hundreds of thousands of clones, roughly 87% seen once. This CDR3 has 12 residues. V was clipped by 5 bases and J by 4 bases, with 9 bases between them. The germline CDR1 and CDR2 sequences are MNHEY and SVGAGI. A remark on this clone: Within the sample, other DNA sequences also encode this same CDR3.

This clonotype was obtained from a human donor in a cohort sampled during active COVID-19. The chain has TRBV6-5 and TRBJ2-7, with D possibly matching TRBD2 (6 bases). What was sequenced was peripheral blood. In DNA, the CDR3 is TGTGCCAGCAGTCTACGGGGGTACGAGCAGTACTTC. It specifies CASSLRGYEQYF.